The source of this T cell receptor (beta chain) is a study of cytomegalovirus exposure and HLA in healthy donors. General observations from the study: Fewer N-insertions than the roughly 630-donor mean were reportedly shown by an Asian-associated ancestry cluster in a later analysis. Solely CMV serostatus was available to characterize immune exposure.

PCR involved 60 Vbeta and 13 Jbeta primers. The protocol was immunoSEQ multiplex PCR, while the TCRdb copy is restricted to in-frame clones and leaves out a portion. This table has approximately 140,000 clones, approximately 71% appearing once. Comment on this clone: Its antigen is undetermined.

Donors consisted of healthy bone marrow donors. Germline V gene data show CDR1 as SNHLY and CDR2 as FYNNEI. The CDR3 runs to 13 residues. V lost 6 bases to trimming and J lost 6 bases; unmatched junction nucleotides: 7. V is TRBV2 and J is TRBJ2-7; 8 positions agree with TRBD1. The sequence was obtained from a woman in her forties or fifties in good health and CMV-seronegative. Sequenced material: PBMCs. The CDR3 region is CASRNDRGGEQYF. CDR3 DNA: TGTGCCAGCAGGAACGACAGGGGCGGCGAGCAGTACTTC.